These 11 T cell receptor beta chains originate from one sample sequenced in a study of blood T cell repertoires in COVID-19. The data were produced by immunoSEQ multiplex PCR, yet TCRdb's version contains in-frame clones alone and is incomplete. The sample lists some 270,000 clones, roughly 88% occurring once. Material: PBMCs or T cells enriched from blood (not recorded which). These receptors were collected from a woman aged 35 to 49 who had been exposed to COVID-19.

The gene calls are TRBV5-4 and TRBJ2-1; 9 bases fit TRBD1. V lost 2 bases, J lost 5 bases, and 8 bases stayed unmatched. This CDR3 spans 16 amino acids. The germline CDR1 and CDR2 sequences are SGHNT and YYREEE (reference sequence). This CDR3 reads CASSFGTGYPNNEQFF. The DNA for the CDR3 is TGTGCCAGCAGCTTCGGGACAGGGTATCCCAACAATGAGCAGTTCTTC.

The genes are TRBV28 and TRBJ1-2; a weak D match, TRBD1 (6 bases). Trimming removed 11 bases from V and 14 bases from J, with 15 bases in between. CDR3 size: 9 residues. Germline V gene lookup returns CDR1 MDHEN and CDR2 SYDVKM. The CDR3 here is CAAADRPTF. In DNA form, the CDR3 reads TGTGCCGCCGCGGACAGACCTACCTTC.

The chain recombines TRBV7-2 with TRBJ1-2; the match to TRBD1 covers 11 bases. CDR3 length: 17 residues. CDR1 SGHTA and CDR2 FQGNSA come from the germline V gene. The V gene end was trimmed by 1 base and the J gene end by 7 bases; junction bases not matched to a gene: 11. The CDR3 nucleotides are TGTGCCAGCAGCTTAGGCCCGGGACAGGGGGAAAAATTTGGCTACACCTTC. Translating gives CASSLGPGQGEKFGYTF.

CDR3 bases: TGTGCCAGCAGTGTTCGGGACAGCCCTAGCTTCTCAGATACGCAGTATTTT. The encoded protein is CASSVRDSPSFSDTQYF. The J gene is TRBJ2-3, the V gene TRBV6-1; 7 bases line up with TRBD1. The CDR3 runs 17 residues. Germline lookup yields CDR1 MNHNS and CDR2 SASEGT. Unmatched junction bases numbered 14, after V lost 4 bases and J lost 4 bases.

This rearrangement joins TRBV6-2 or TRBV6-3 to TRBJ2-7, with TRBD1 identical over 7 bases. This CDR3 is built from 16 residues. V lost 6 bases, J lost 0 bases, and 11 bases stayed unmatched. Germline CDR1 MNHEY, CDR2 SVGEGT. The CDR3 reads CASRPPGQQSSYEQYF. In DNA form, the CDR3 reads TGTGCCAGCAGACCTCCGGGACAGCAAAGCTCCTACGAGCAGTACTTC.

This clone was seen just once. The J gene is TRBJ2-3, the V gene TRBV2; 11 nucleotides match TRBD2. Germline CDR1 is SNHLY and CDR2 is FYNNEI. The V gene end was trimmed by 6 bases and the J gene end by 1 base; junction bases not matched to a gene: 3. The CDR3 sequence is 15 residues long. The CDR3 reads CASRVSGGGTDTQYF. The CDR3 nucleotides are TGTGCCAGCAGGGTTAGCGGGGGGGGCACAGATACGCAGTATTTT.

The gene calls are TRBV19 and TRBJ1-2; D is unclear. V was pared by 5 bases and J by 4 bases, with 14 bases between. The CDR3 is 14 amino acids. Germline V lookup: CDR1 LNHDA, CDR2 SQIVND (reference sequence). CDR3 DNA: TGTGCCAGTAGTCGCGGGGTATTGAGCTATGGCTACACCTTC. It is translated as CASSRGVLSYGYTF.

V and J are TRBV6-6 and TRBJ1-5; D may be TRBD1 (5 bases). Trimming shortened V by 2 bases and J by 3 bases, and 8 bases separated the two germline ends. Germline loops: CDR1 MNHNY, CDR2 SVGAGI (reference sequence). This CDR3 region has 14 residues. DNA of the CDR3: TGTGCCAGCAGTTACGGAGGGGTCAATCAGCCCCAGCATTTT. It specifies CASSYGGVNQPQHF.

The chain recombines TRBV25-1 with TRBJ2-7, with 13 bases matching TRBD2. The V gene's germline CDR1 is MGHDK and CDR2 SYGVNS. The CDR3 consists of 15 residues. V shed 3 bases and J 5 bases; nucleotides not matched to a gene: 4. CDR3 bases: TGTGCCAGCAGTGATGTAGGACTAGCGGGAGACGAGCAGTACGTC. Its translation: CASSDVGLAGDEQYV.

The J gene is TRBJ1-1, the V gene TRBV6-1, with a tentative D call TRBD1 (5 bases). The CDR3 consists of 15 residues. V was shortened by 2 bases and J by 0 bases, with 10 bases between the two germline ends. The germline gives CDR1 MNHNS, CDR2 SASEGT. The CDR3 coding sequence is TGTGCCAGCAGTGAACGAGACAGAATGAACACTGAAGCTTTCTTT. It codes for CASSERDRMNTEAFF.

The CDR3 spells CASSLEGTRETQYF. The CDR3 DNA follows: TGTGCCAGCAGCCTGGAAGGGACTAGAGAGACCCAGTACTTC. V gene TRBV7-9 combines with J gene TRBJ2-5; 8 positions match TRBD2. V gave up 5 bases and J gave up 4 bases; unmatched junction bases: 6. Germline V gene sequence: CDR1 SEHNR, CDR2 FQNEAQ (reference sequence). The CDR3 covers 14 residues.